This TCR beta chain derives from a study of blood T cell repertoires in COVID-19. Background on the study: Specimens from acute and convalescent COVID-19 originated in the United States, Italy and Spain. Sample material is recorded as cDNA or gDNA derived from T cells, B-cell-depleted T cells, or PBMCs.

The CDR3 consists of 15 residues. CDR1 MNHEY and CDR2 SVGAGI come from the germline V gene. J lost 3 bases, V lost 5 bases, and 7 bases had no gene match. As handled by the study authors: Estimation of nucleated cell counts relied on the amplification of reference gene primers. The repertoire was sequenced with immunoSEQ multiplex PCR; TCRdb's copy has only in-frame clones and lacks some. The DNA gave D and trimming, while V, J and clone size come from that table. Among about 300,000 clones, around four fifths were seen once, and the ten largest hold roughly 1.1%. The chain joins TRBV6-5 to TRBJ1-2; 9 positions match TRBD1. This receptor was taken from a woman between 50 and 59 years old with acute or convalescent COVID-19. The sequenced sample was peripheral blood. CDR3 coding DNA: TGTGCCAGCAGTCCGAGAACAGGGGGCTACTATGGCTACACCTTC. This codes for CASSPRTGGYYGYTF.